These 12 T cell receptor beta chains were all obtained from the same sample, sequenced in a study of follicular helper T cells after annual influenza vaccination. As to time point: 2015-2016 season, 7 days after influenza vaccination. The data were produced by immunoSEQ multiplex PCR, yet TCRdb's version contains in-frame clones alone and is incomplete. The sample records more than 5,500 clones, 75% to 90% being singletons. The material was CXCR5- memory CD4+ T cells sorted from blood, obtained 7 days after influenza vaccination. The receptors stem from an adult who received the influenza vaccine.

This clone was seen a single time. J is TRBJ1-1 and V is TRBV7-9, with 10 nucleotides matching TRBD1. CDR3 size: 16 residues. From germline, CDR1 is SEHNR and CDR2 FQNEAQ (reference sequence). V shed 1 base, J shed 1 base, and the junction held 3 bases outside the gene matches. In nucleotides, the CDR3 is TGTGCCAGCAGCTTAGGGACAGGGGGTAGGAACACTGAAGCTTTCTTT. Translation: CASSLGTGGRNTEAFF.

This clone was recorded a few times. The chain combines TRBV9 with TRBJ1-1; 8 bases agree with TRBD1. Germline loops: CDR1 SGDLS, CDR2 YYNGEE. V lost 0 bases and J lost 3; bases outside the gene matches: 4. The CDR3 has 15 residues. In DNA, the CDR3 is TGTGCCAGCAGCGTAGGGGTGACAGGGGACACTGAAGCTTTCTTT. Translated: CASSVGVTGDTEAFF.

This clone has a single count. The J gene is TRBJ2-2, the V gene TRBV6-5, with no clear D. The V gene lost 0 bases and the J gene lost 8 bases, with 16 bases spanning the gap. The germline V gene has CDR1 MNHEY and CDR2 SVGAGI. CDR3 length: 16 residues. The DNA of the CDR3 is TGTGCCAGCAGTTACTCGATGTGGCCCCAAATAGGGGAGCTGTTTTTT. It is translated as CASSYSMWPQIGELFF.

The chain carries TRBV5-8 and TRBJ2-5; TRBD2 is a possible D gene (7 bases). Trimming left V 5 bases short and J 4 bases short, with 24 bases between. CDR1 and CDR2 (germline): SGHTS, YDEGEE. The CDR3 length is 17 residues. CDR3 in amino acids: CASSNGRGLAELETQYF. The CDR3 coding sequence is TGTGCCAGCAGTAACGGTCGGGGGCTAGCGGAACTAGAGACCCAGTACTTC.

The chain recombines TRBV2 with TRBJ1-5; D is undetermined. Trimming shortened V by 2 bases and J by 4 bases, and 9 bases separated the two germline ends. The germline CDR1 and CDR2 sequences are SNHLY and FYNNEI. This CDR3 region has 14 residues. The CDR3 nucleotides are TGTGCCAGCAGTGAATCGACGGGGAATCAGCCCCAGCATTTT. It specifies CASSESTGNQPQHF.

V and J are TRBV5-3 and TRBJ2-1, with D possibly matching TRBD1 (6 bases). TRBV5-3 counts as an open reading frame of uncertain function. The CDR3 has 13 amino acids. V dropped 6 bases and J dropped 11 bases, with 18 bases sitting between them. In nucleotides, the CDR3 is TGTGCCAGAAAGGGTGCAGGGGAAGGTCAGCAGTTCTTC. The encoded protein is CARKGAGEGQQFF.

V and J are TRBV4-3 and TRBJ2-1, with D unclear. Looked up from germline, CDR1 is LGHNA and CDR2 is YSLEER. The CDR3 runs to 13 residues. Trimming left V 1 base short and J 6 bases short, with 7 bases between. The CDR3 sequence is CASSQGFGNEQFF. The CDR3 DNA reads TGCGCCAGCAGCCAAGGATTTGGCAATGAGCAGTTCTTC.

Written as DNA, the CDR3 is TGCGCCAGCAGCCAACATCCGGCAGGGCTCCTTTATGGCTACACCTTC. As protein: CASSQHPAGLLYGYTF. The chain uses TRBV4-1 and TRBJ1-2, with D tentatively TRBD1 (5 bases). CDR1 MGHRA and CDR2 YSYEKL come from the germline V gene. Trimming took off 2 bases at V and 5 bases at J, with 18 bases between the two ends. This CDR3 comprises 16 residues.

The rearrangement joins TRBV6-5 to TRBJ1-2, with D unclear. The CDR3 length is 13 residues. The V and J ends lost 2 bases and 0 bases respectively, with 4 bases between them. CDR1 and CDR2 (germline): MNHEY, SVGAGI. CDR3 coding DNA: TGTGCCAGCAGTTACAGAGCTAACTATGGCTACACCTTC. Its protein product is CASSYRANYGYTF.

This chain connects TRBV7-9 to TRBJ2-6; D may be TRBD2 (5 bases). Germline V gene lookup returns CDR1 SEHNR and CDR2 FQNEAQ (reference sequence). The CDR3 covers 17 residues. Deletions cut 6 bases from V and 2 bases from J, with 17 bases between. Written as DNA, the CDR3 is TGTGCCAGCAGTTTACGGGAAGCACTCCCTGGGGCCAACGTCCTGACTTTC. It encodes CASSLREALPGANVLTF. Full variable domain (outside the CDR3, taken from reference TRBV7-9 and TRBJ2-6): DTGVSQNPRHKITKRGQNVTFRCDPISEHNRLYWYRQTLGQGPEFLTYFQNEAQLEKSRLLSDRFSAERPKGSFSTLEIQRTEQGDSAMYLCASSLREALPGANVLTFGAGSRLTVL.

The chain combines TRBV7-8 with TRBJ2-4, with D hard to call. This CDR3 contains 15 residues. CDR1 is SGHVS and CDR2 is FQNEAQ in the germline V gene. V lost 4 bases to trimming and J lost 6 bases, with 16 bases between them. This CDR3 reads CASSSQPQKTNIQYF. The CDR3 DNA follows: TGTGCCAGCAGCTCCCAACCCCAAAAAACAAACATTCAGTACTTC.

This CDR3 reads CASSYDPRRRSGANVLTF. CDR3 bases: TGTGCCAGCAGCTACGACCCCAGGAGACGCTCTGGGGCCAACGTCCTGACTTTC. The chain combines TRBV5-4 with TRBJ2-6; D is uncertain. CDR3 length: 18 residues. CDR1 is SGHNT, CDR2 YYREEE, per germline (reference sequence). Trimming pared 3 bases from V and 0 bases from J, leaving 16 bases between. The variable domain in full, with the rest retrieved from reference TRBV5-4 and TRBJ2-6, is ETGVTQSPTHLIKTRGQQVTLRCSSQSGHNTVSWYQQALGQGPQFIFQYYREEENGRGNFPPRFSGLQFPNYSSELNVNALELDDSALYLCASSYDPRRRSGANVLTFGAGSRLTVL.